This entry lists 18 T cell receptor beta chains sequenced from one sample in a study of blood T cells in healthy people across ages. Combining a sample-barcoded 5' primer with a J-beta primer mix, a second PCR ran for about 7 to 11 cycles. TCRdb reprocessed the 5' RACE reads with MiXCR, giving one entry per CDR3 protein. The data hold about 1.6 million distinct CDR3 sequences, with 34% observed a single time. Sequences were obtained from blood. The receptors shown here come from a woman aged 25 to 39 in good health.

The gene calls are TRBV20-1 and TRBJ1-5, with no clear D. Looked up from germline, CDR1 is DFQATT and CDR2 is SNEGSKA (reference sequence). V lost 3 bases to trimming and J lost 5 bases, with 8 bases between them. This CDR3 is built from 12 residues. The CDR3 spells CSASWSDQPQHF. The CDR3 DNA is TGCAGTGCTAGTTGGAGCGATCAGCCCCAGCATTTT.

This clonotype showed up just a few times. This chain connects TRBV7-3 to TRBJ2-3, with D possibly matching TRBD2 (7 bases). CDR3 length equals 14 residues. Trimming shortened V by 5 bases and J by 3 bases, and 12 bases separated the two germline ends. CDR1 and CDR2 from the germline V gene are SGHTA and FQGTGA. The CDR3 reads CASSASGTTDTQYF. Written as DNA, the CDR3 is TGTGCCAGCAGCGCGAGCGGGACAACAGATACGCAGTATTTT.

The gene calls are TRBV5-8 and TRBJ2-7; 10 positions agree with TRBD2. V dropped 2 bases and J dropped 2; count of bases not matched to a gene: 1. Per the germline V gene, CDR1 is SGHTS and CDR2 is YDEGEE. The CDR3 runs to 14 residues. The CDR3 DNA reads as TGTGCCAGCAGCTTCCTAGCGGGAGCCTACGAGCAGTACTTC. Encoded protein: CASSFLAGAYEQYF.

The chain links TRBV7-2 to TRBJ2-5, with 14 nucleotides matching TRBD2. The DNA matches TRBJ2-7 better at its end, which makes the J call doubtful. The V gene's germline CDR1 is SGHTA and CDR2 FQGNSA. CDR3 length: 17 residues. CDR3 bases: TGTGCCAGCAGCTTAGGGAGACTAGCGGGGGGGCCCCACGAGCAGTACTTC. Translating gives CASSLGRLAGGPHEQYF.

This chain links TRBV27 with TRBJ1-5; D remains unclear. Looked up from germline, CDR1 is MNHEY and CDR2 is SMNVEV (reference sequence). The ends were cut back, 5 bases at V and 5 bases at J, with 10 bases in the middle. The CDR3 contains 13 residues. The CDR3 loop is CASSTGRHQPQHF. The DNA of the CDR3 is TGTGCCAGCAGTACCGGCCGTCATCAGCCCCAGCATTTT.

The CDR3 here is CASSERGSTQYF. DNA for the CDR3: TGTGCCAGCAGCGAGAGGGGGTCCACGCAGTATTTT. V and J are TRBV7-9 and TRBJ2-3, with TRBD1 as a possible D gene (6 bases). This CDR3 contains 12 residues. The ends were cut back, 5 bases at V and 9 bases at J, with 12 bases in the middle. The germline V gene encodes CDR1 SEHNR and CDR2 FQNEAQ (reference sequence).

The rearrangement uses TRBV27 and TRBJ1-1; a weak D match, TRBD1 (6 bases). V was shortened by 8 bases and J by 8 bases, with 12 bases between the two germline ends. The germline V gene has CDR1 MNHEY and CDR2 SMNVEV (reference sequence). This CDR3 comprises 11 residues. CDR3 region: CASGYREEAFF. In DNA form, the CDR3 reads TGTGCCAGCGGATACAGGGAAGAAGCTTTCTTT.

The chain combines TRBV6-2 or TRBV6-3 with TRBJ2-7; D possibly corresponds to TRBD1 (6 bases). Per the germline V gene, CDR1 is MNHEY and CDR2 is SVGEGT. Trimming took off 5 bases at V and 3 bases at J, with 17 bases between the two ends. The CDR3 has 15 residues. The CDR3 coding sequence is TGTGCCAGCAGTCGGGCAGGGGAACTCAGCTACGAGCAGTACTTC. The encoded protein is CASSRAGELSYEQYF.

Only a few counts were recorded for this clonotype. This chain connects TRBV14 to TRBJ1-1; D is undetermined. The CDR3 consists of 13 residues. Trimming stripped 6 bases from V and 7 bases from J, with 15 bases between. The V gene's germline CDR1 is SGHDN and CDR2 FVKESK. CDR3 DNA: TGTGCCAGCAGTCAGCGAATCGGGAGTGAAGCTTTCTTT. Translated: CASSQRIGSEAFF.

This clonotype was observed many times. This chain links TRBV21-1 with TRBJ2-5; the table's D call, TRBD1, has no DNA check behind it. TRBV21-1 is a known pseudogene. This CDR3 spans 14 amino acids. The DNA of the CDR3 is TGTGCCACCCTAACAGGGAAGCGGGCAGAGACCCAGTACTTC. Residues: CATLTGKRAETQYF.

J is TRBJ1-5 and V is TRBV20-1, with a weak D call TRBD1 (5 bases). Trimming pared 1 base from V and 5 bases from J, leaving 18 bases between. This CDR3 has 16 residues. Germline V gene data show CDR1 as DFQATT and CDR2 as SNEGSKA (reference sequence). The CDR3 protein is CSARVSGGGRDQPQHF. CDR3 coding DNA: TGCAGTGCTAGAGTTAGTGGGGGAGGGAGAGATCAGCCCCAGCATTTT.

As concerns this clonotype: The junction shows a germline mismatch at one end, possibly a read error. The rearrangement uses TRBV27 and TRBJ2-1; 14 bases fit TRBD2. Germline V lookup: CDR1 MNHEY, CDR2 SMNVEV (reference sequence). This CDR3 is built from 16 residues. CDR3 nucleotides: TGTGCCACCAGTTCCCTCGGGACTAGCGGGAGTAATGAGCAGTTCTTC. This translates into CATSSLGTSGSNEQFF.

The sample holds a few counts of this clonotype. This chain links TRBV29-1 with TRBJ1-1; 8 bases match TRBD1. The J segment lost 4 bases and the V segment lost 4 bases, leaving 8 bases of the junction unmatched. Germline V gene lookup returns CDR1 SQVTM and CDR2 ANQGSEA. The CDR3 is 14 residues long. CDR3 loop: CSVVGTGRTTEAFF. The CDR3 region has the DNA TGCAGCGTTGTTGGGACAGGTCGGACCACTGAAGCTTTCTTT.

The chain has TRBV4-1 and TRBJ1-5; D gene ambiguous. The germline V gene has CDR1 MGHRA and CDR2 YSYEKL. Trimming left V 0 bases short and J 1 base short, with 7 bases between. The CDR3 runs 15 residues. CDR3 sequence: CASSQESGSNQPQHF. The DNA of the CDR3 is TGCGCCAGCAGCCAAGAATCGGGAAGCAATCAGCCCCAGCATTTT.

The table lists this clonotype with a few counts. V usage is TRBV13 and J usage is TRBJ2-7; TRBD1 agrees at 7 bases. The CDR3 is 16 residues long. Germline CDR1 reads PRHDT; CDR2 reads FYEKMQ (reference sequence). The V segment lost 5 bases and the J segment 2 bases; nucleotides outside the gene matches: 12. The CDR3 bases are TGTGCCAGCAGCCTAACATCGGACAGGAGCCCCTACGAGCAGTACTTC. The encoded protein is CASSLTSDRSPYEQYF.

Turning to this clonotype: The junction does not match germline at one end; this may be a read error. This sequence joins TRBV5-6 and TRBJ2-1, with 9 bases matching TRBD1. The CDR3 contains 14 residues. Germline V gene data show CDR1 as SGHDT and CDR2 as YYEEEE. The chain's CDR3 is CASVGQGRYNEQIF. The CDR3 bases are TGTGCCAGCGTGGGACAGGGTCGCTACAATGAGCAGATCTTC.

This clonotype was observed many times. J is TRBJ2-7 and V is TRBV5-1; the match to TRBD2 covers 7 bases. There are 13 residues in the CDR3. CDR1 and CDR2 from the germline V gene are SGHRS and YFSETQ. Losses at the gene ends were 3 bases for V and 6 bases for J; bases not matched to a gene: 6. CDR3: CASSWTSQAEQYF. The CDR3 DNA is TGCGCCAGCAGCTGGACTAGTCAGGCCGAGCAGTACTTC.

In its sample, this clonotype was seen a few times. The gene calls are TRBV28 and TRBJ2-7; 10 bases map to TRBD2. CDR1 is MDHEN and CDR2 is SYDVKM in the germline V gene. CDR3 length: 15 amino acids. V gave up 6 bases and J gave up 3 bases; unmatched junction bases: 8. The CDR3: CASSERSSGSYEQYF. The DNA of the CDR3 is TGTGCCAGCAGCGAGAGGTCTAGCGGGAGCTACGAGCAGTACTTC.